A single T cell receptor (beta chain) is shown here with its context. Its antigen is unknown. No per-base quality is available; no much larger clone lies one base away. The time point label corresponds to: cycle 4 day 1 (C4D1), after six to seven weeks of nivolumab. All trial patients had relapsed after autologous stem cell transplantation, with cohorts A, B and C differing in prior brentuximab vedotin exposure. The trial cohort comprised 60 or so patients with relapsed/refractory classical Hodgkin lymphoma whose best overall responses were complete response, partial response or progressive disease. In the multi-cohort phase II CheckMate 205 trial, trial patients received single-agent nivolumab. An independent review committee assessed best overall response by applying the 2007 International Working Group response criteria. Trial PBMCs were collected just before the start of nivolumab (C1D1) and during therapy at cycle 2 day 1 and cycle 4 day 1. Peripheral blood was collected in 8 mL Vacutainer Cell Preparation Tubes, from which PBMCs were isolated by centrifugation and then cryopreserved.

These data belong to a study of PD-1 blockade in classical Hodgkin lymphoma (dated by TCRdb to 2018 to 2021). Regarding the complete study: Nivolumab dosing was 3 mg/kg intravenously every 2 weeks, continuing until either disease progression or unacceptable toxicity. The study used TCR beta sequencing and CyTOF to define a peripheral blood immune signature of response to PD-1 blockade in classical Hodgkin lymphoma. Here is what the overall study found, with its caveats: Lower diversity was observed in patients in whom nivolumab was started less than 1 year after ASCT, and these patients were excluded from later analyses so that confounding by immune reconstitution would be avoided. Baseline TCR diversity was reported as lower in newly diagnosed patients than in healthy donors, and lower still in relapsed/refractory patients. Trial patients achieving complete response had baseline diversity similar to newly diagnosed patients, whereas partial responders and progressors had significantly lower diversity. The study was restricted to a single clinical trial cohort, and the causes of repertoire differences, possibly disease activity or prior therapy, were left undefined. CD4+ but not CD8+ TCR diversity rose significantly by C4D1 (p=0.0027 vs p=0.16), most apparent in complete responders (p=0.02).

The Qiagen DNeasy kit was used to extract genomic DNA both from unsorted PBMCs and from the negatively selected CD4+ and CD8+ fractions. TCR beta CDR3 regions were amplified by immunoSEQ multiplex PCR using primers annealing to V and J segments. Amplification bias was minimized using a synthetic immune receptor repertoire, and residual bias was removed computationally after sequencing. In the source study's methods: Repertoire diversity was quantified as the Shannon entropy index using custom Python scripts. Unsorted, CD4+ and CD8+ repertoires were analyzed separately, except in combined analyses where CD4+ and CD8+ sequences were merged in silico. A clone was considered expanded if an increase in frequency of at least 2-fold after treatment relative to C1D1 was found, and a pseudocount of 0.5 was applied to clones undetected at baseline. Clones with 0 or 1 copy at C1D1 were defined as singleton clones, while clones with 2 or more copies were defined as non-singleton clones. By matching protein sequences in sorted samples from the same patient, clones expanded in unsorted samples were annotated as CD4+, CD8+ or unknown. Diversity changes from C1D1 to C4D1 were tested in paired samples using Wilcoxon tests. TCRdb holds this immuneACCESS table with in-frame rearrangements only. Some clones are missing; in checked studies, unresolved V genes explain under half, and the rest has no known cause. The V and J calls and the clone size are those of that table, but D and trimming were determined from the DNA. This sample comprises tens of thousands of clones, roughly 90% of them detected only once. Around 25% of the sample is in the top ten clones.

The CDR3, from cysteine to phenylalanine, totals 15 residues. Kept here is only the CDR3 DNA, which spans 45 bases and is read in frame from base 1. The germline V gene yields KGHSH for CDR1 and LQKENI for CDR2. The V and J ends are trimmed by 3 bases and 0 bases, leaving 12 bases between them. The sequences come from peripheral blood mononuclear cells (PBMCs), collected before the fourth cycle of nivolumab. The receptor's source is a human donor with classical Hodgkin lymphoma. The rearrangement combines TRBV18 with TRBJ2-7; perhaps TRBD1 is the D gene, with 6 bases matching. The DNA sequence follows: TGTGCCAGCTCACCCCGGGACACCTTCTCCTACGAGCAGTACTTC. It translates as CASSPRDTFSYEQYF.